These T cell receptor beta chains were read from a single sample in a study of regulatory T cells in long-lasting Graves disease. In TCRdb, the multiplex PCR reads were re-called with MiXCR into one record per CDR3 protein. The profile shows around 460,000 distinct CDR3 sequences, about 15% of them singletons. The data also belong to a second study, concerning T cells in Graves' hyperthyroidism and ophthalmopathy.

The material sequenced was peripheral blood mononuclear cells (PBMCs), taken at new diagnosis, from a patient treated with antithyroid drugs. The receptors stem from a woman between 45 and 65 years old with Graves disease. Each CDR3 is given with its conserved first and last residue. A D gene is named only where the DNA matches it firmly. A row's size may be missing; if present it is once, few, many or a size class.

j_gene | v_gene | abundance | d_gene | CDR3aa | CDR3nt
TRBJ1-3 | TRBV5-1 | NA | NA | CASSLDGIGASGNTIYF | TGCGCCAGCAGCTTGGACGGTATAGGGGCCTCTGGAAACACCATATATTTT
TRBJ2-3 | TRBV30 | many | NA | CAWSVLDTQYF | TGTGCCTGGAGTGTTTTAGATACGCAGTATTTT
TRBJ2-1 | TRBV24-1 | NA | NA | CATRTSHNEQFF | TGTGCCACCAGGACTTCCCACAATGAGCAGTTCTTC
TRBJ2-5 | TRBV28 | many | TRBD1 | CASRDRVNQETQYF | TGTGCCAGCCGGGACAGGGTCAATCAAGAGACCCAGTACTTC
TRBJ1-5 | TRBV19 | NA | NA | CASNRGSHQPQHF | TGTGCCAGTAACCGGGGATCCCATCAGCCCCAGCATTTT
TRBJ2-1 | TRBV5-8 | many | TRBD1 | CASSLGPGQVSEQFF | TGTGCCAGCAGCTTGGGACCCGGACAGGTTAGTGAGCAGTTCTTC
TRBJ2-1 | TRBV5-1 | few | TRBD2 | CASRRQGALAGGAGEQFF | TGCGCCAGCAGGAGACAGGGGGCACTAGCGGGAGGAGCCGGTGAGCAGTTCTTC
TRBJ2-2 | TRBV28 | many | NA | CASRTGRGRQGSELFF | TGTGCCAGCAGGACCGGTAGGGGCCGCCAAGGCTCGGAGCTGTTTTTT
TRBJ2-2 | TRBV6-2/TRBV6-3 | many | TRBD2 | CASMTGGPGGELFF | TGTGCCAGCATGACGGGAGGCCCCGGCGGGGAGCTGTTTTTT
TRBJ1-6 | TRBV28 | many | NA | CASVGASSDSYNSPLHF | TGTGCCAGCGTTGGGGCGAGTAGTGACTCCTATAATTCACCCCTCCACTTT
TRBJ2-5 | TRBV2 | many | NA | CASSEAQTTRQETQYF | TGTGCCAGCAGTGAAGCCCAAACAACCCGACAAGAGACCCAGTACTTC
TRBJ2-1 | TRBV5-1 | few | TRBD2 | CASSPHGTSGIVRNEFF | TGCGCCAGCAGCCCTCATGGGACTAGCGGGATTGTGAGGAACGAGTTCTTC
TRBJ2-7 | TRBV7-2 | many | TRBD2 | CASSGRTSGKPYEQYF | TGTGCCAGCAGCGGAAGGACTAGCGGGAAACCCTACGAGCAGTACTTC
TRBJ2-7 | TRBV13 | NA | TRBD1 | CASSISGGYEQYF | TGTGCCAGCAGCATTTCAGGGGGCTACGAGCAGTACTTC
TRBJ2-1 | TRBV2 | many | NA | CASRDSANNEQFF | TGTGCCAGCCGAGACAGTGCCAACAATGAGCAGTTCTTC
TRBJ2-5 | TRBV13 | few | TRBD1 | CATSLEGQEETQYF | TGTGCCACCAGCTTAGAGGGACAGGAAGAGACCCAGTACTTC
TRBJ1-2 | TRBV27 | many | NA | CASSPRGGAGHPWGYTF | TGTGCCAGCAGTCCCCGAGGAGGGGCAGGGCACCCTTGGGGCTACACCTTC
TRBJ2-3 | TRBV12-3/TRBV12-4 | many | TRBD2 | CASSDRLAGATDTQYF | TGTGCCAGCAGTGACCGACTAGCGGGAGCCACAGATACGCAGTATTTT
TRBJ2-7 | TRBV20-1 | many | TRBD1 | CSAEDRAHEQYF | TGCAGTGCGGAAGACAGGGCCCACGAGCAGTACTTC
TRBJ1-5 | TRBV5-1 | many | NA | CASSLGDKNQPQHF | TGCGCCAGCAGCTTGGGAGACAAAAATCAGCCCCAGCATTTT
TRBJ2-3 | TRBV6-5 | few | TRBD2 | CASSYGTSGSLTDTQYF | TGTGCCAGCAGTTACGGGACTAGCGGGAGCCTCACAGATACGCAGTATTTT
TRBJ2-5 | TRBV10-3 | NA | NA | CAIRGSEETQYF | TGTGCCATCAGAGGTAGCGAAGAGACCCAGTACTTC
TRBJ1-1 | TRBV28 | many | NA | CASSLFSGAVAFF | TGTGCCAGCAGTTTATTTTCGGGGGCCGTCGCTTTCTTT
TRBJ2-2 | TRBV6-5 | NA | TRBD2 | CASSFTSGSGTGELFF | TGTGCCAGCAGTTTTACAAGCGGGAGTGGCACCGGGGAGCTGTTTTTT
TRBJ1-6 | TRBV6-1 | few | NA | CASSTGSPEKSPLHF | TGTGCCAGCAGCACAGGGTCCCCAGAGAAATCACCCCTCCACTTT
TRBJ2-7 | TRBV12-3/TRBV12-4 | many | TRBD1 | CASSRGQSRMTYF | TGTGCCAGCAGTAGGGGACAGTCCCGAATGACGTACTTC
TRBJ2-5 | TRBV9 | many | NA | CASSVTGLPQETQYF | TGTGCCAGCAGCGTAACGGGACTGCCACAAGAGACCCAGTACTTC
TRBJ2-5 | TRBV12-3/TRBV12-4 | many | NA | CASRPAGRRETQYF | TGTGCCAGCAGGCCCGCGGGGCGGAGAGAGACCCAGTACTTC
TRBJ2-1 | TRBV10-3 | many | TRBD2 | CAIILGLAGDGSYNEQFF | TGTGCCATCATCCTCGGACTAGCGGGAGACGGCTCCTACAATGAGCAGTTCTTC
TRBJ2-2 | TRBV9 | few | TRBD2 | CASSVGLAGGSTGELFF | TGTGCCAGCAGCGTAGGGCTAGCGGGAGGAAGCACCGGGGAGCTGTTTTTT
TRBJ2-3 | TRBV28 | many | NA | CASTFPPDTQYF | TGTGCCAGCACCTTCCCCCCAGATACGCAGTATTTT
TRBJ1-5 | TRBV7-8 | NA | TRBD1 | CASSLETGGFTNQPQHF | TGTGCCAGCAGCTTAGAGACAGGGGGCTTTACCAATCAGCCCCAGCATTTT
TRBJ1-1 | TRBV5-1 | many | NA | CASSHVDRNTEAFF | TGCGCCAGCTCCCACGTTGACAGGAACACTGAAGCTTTCTTT
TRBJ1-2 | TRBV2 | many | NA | CASLSEFRGSYGYTF | TGTGCCAGCCTGTCTGAATTCCGGGGTAGCTATGGCTACACCTTC
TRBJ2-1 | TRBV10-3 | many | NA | CAISEAGSSYNEQFF | TGTGCCATCAGTGAGGCGGGGAGCTCCTACAATGAGCAGTTCTTC
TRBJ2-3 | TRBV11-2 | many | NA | CASSSDSPRDTQYF | TGTGCCAGCAGCTCTGACAGTCCCCGGGATACGCAGTATTTT
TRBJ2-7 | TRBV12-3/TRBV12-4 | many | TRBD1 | CASSSPGQGVEQYF | TGTGCCAGCAGTTCTCCGGGACAGGGGGTCGAGCAGTACTTC
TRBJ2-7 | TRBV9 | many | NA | CASSGGNLPEQYF | TGTGCCAGCAGCGGGGGGAACCTGCCCGAGCAGTACTTC
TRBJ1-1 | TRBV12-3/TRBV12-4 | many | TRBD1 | CASSPGQVRTAFF | TGTGCCAGCAGCCCGGGACAGGTCCGTACGGCTTTCTTT
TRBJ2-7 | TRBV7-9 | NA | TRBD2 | CASSGSSGGAYEQYF | TGTGCCAGCAGCGGGTCTAGCGGGGGCGCCTACGAGCAGTACTTC
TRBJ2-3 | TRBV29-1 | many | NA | CSVEWRSKDTQYF | TGCAGCGTTGAATGGCGGAGTAAAGATACGCAGTATTTT
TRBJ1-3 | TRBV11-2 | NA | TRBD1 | CASSSRDRANTIYF | TGTGCCAGCAGCTCCCGGGACAGGGCGAACACCATATATTTT
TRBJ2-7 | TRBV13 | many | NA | CASSFLQGYEQYF | TGTGCCAGCAGCTTCCTCCAGGGCTACGAGCAGTACTTC
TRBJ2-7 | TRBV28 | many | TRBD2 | CASTGLAGLQYF | TGTGCCAGCACCGGACTAGCGGGGTTGCAGTACTTC
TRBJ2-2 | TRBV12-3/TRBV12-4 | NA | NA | CASRERQNTGELFF | TGTGCCAGCAGGGAGCGGCAGAACACCGGGGAGCTGTTTTTT
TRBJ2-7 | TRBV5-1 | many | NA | CASSPQGPYEQYF | TGCGCCAGCAGCCCACAGGGACCCTACGAGCAGTACTTC
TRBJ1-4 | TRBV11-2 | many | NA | CASSLGAGDTEKLFF | TGTGCCAGCAGCTTAGGAGCAGGGGACACTGAAAAACTGTTTTTT
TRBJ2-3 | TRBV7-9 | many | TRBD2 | CASSGGRGTDTQYF | TGTGCCAGCAGCGGGGGGAGGGGCACAGATACGCAGTATTTT
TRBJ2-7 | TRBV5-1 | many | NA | CASSSGLVPTYEQYF | TGCGCCAGCAGCTCCGGACTGGTGCCTACCTACGAGCAGTACTTC
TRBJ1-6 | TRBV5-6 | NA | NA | CASSFERSNSPLHF | TGTGCCAGCAGCTTCGAGCGGTCTAATTCACCCCTCCACTTT
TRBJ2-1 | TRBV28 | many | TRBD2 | CASRHGGYGRVHNEQFF | TGTGCCAGCAGGCATGGTGGGTACGGGAGGGTCCACAATGAGCAGTTCTTC
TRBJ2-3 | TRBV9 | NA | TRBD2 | CASSGFTSGYTDTQYF | TGTGCCAGCAGCGGGTTCACTAGCGGGTACACAGATACGCAGTATTTT
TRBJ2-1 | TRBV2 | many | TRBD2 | CASSETRLAGGGNNEQFF | TGTGCCAGCAGTGAAACGCGACTAGCGGGAGGAGGAAACAATGAGCAGTTCTTC
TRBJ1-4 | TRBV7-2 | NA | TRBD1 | CASSETGGFGKLFF | TGTGCCAGCAGCGAAACAGGGGGATTCGGAAAACTGTTTTTT
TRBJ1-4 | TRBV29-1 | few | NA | CSVESEVGSARGPEKLFF | TGCAGCGTGGAGTCTGAGGTCGGATCGGCCCGCGGGCCGGAAAAACTGTTTTTT
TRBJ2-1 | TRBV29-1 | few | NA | CSVDYDIFSYNEQFF | TGCAGCGTTGACTACGACATCTTCTCCTACAATGAGCAGTTCTTC
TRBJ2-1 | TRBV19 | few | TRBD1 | CASSTPGQQSSYNEQFF | TGTGCCAGTAGTACCCCGGGACAGCAAAGCTCCTACAATGAGCAGTTCTTC
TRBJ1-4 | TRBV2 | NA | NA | CASRGDSHEKLFF | TGTGCCAGCAGGGGCGACAGTCATGAAAAACTGTTTTTT
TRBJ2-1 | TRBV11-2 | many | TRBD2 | CASSSGLAGWNEQFF | TGTGCCAGCAGCTCGGGACTAGCGGGATGGAATGAGCAGTTCTTC
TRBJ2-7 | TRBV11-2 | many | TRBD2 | CASSRLIGAGGWYEQYF | TGTGCCAGCAGCCGATTAATAGGAGCGGGAGGGTGGTACGAGCAGTACTTC